Listed below are T cell receptor beta chains from one sample, sequenced in a study of blood T cell repertoires in COVID-19. TCRdb's copy holds only in-frame clones and misses some; the assay was immunoSEQ multiplex PCR. The profile shows about 150,000 clones, more than 75% of them singletons. Source material: peripheral blood. The receptors derive from a human donor in a cohort sampled during active COVID-19. Both conserved end residues are part of each CDR3. A D gene is named only where the DNA matches it firmly. Some rows have no size entry. The others give once, few or many, or a class for an expanded clone.

D gene: TRBD1; V gene: TRBV2; J gene: TRBJ2-7; clone size: NA; CDR3 DNA: TGTGCCAGCACGTCTGACAGGGGGGCATACGAGCAGTACTTC; CDR3 protein: CASTSDRGAYEQYF
D gene: NA; V gene: TRBV5-4; J gene: TRBJ1-4; clone size: NA; CDR3 DNA: TGTGCCAGCAGTGGGGGTGTGTCAGGGGATGAAAAACTGTTTTTT; CDR3 protein: CASSGGVSGDEKLFF
D gene: NA; V gene: TRBV5-1; J gene: TRBJ1-1; clone size: NA; CDR3 DNA: TGCGCCAGCAGCTTGGGTGAGGGACTTAACACTGAAGCTTTCTTT; CDR3 protein: CASSLGEGLNTEAFF
D gene: TRBD2; V gene: TRBV9; J gene: TRBJ2-2; clone size: NA; CDR3 DNA: TGTGCCAGCAGCGTTTCAGGTAGCGGGAGGTCGGGCACCGGGGAGCTGTTTTTT; CDR3 protein: CASSVSGSGRSGTGELFF
D gene: TRBD1; V gene: TRBV5-6; J gene: TRBJ1-5; clone size: few; CDR3 DNA: TGTGCCAGCAGCTACCGCCGAGGGGGCATCGGCCAGCCCCAGCATTTT; CDR3 protein: CASSYRRGGIGQPQHF
D gene: NA; V gene: TRBV28; J gene: TRBJ2-7; clone size: NA; CDR3 DNA: TGTGCCAGCAGCCTGAGGGCCTACAGGGACGAGCAGTACTTC; CDR3 protein: CASSLRAYRDEQYF
D gene: TRBD1; V gene: TRBV18; J gene: TRBJ1-1; clone size: once; CDR3 DNA: TGTGCCAGCTCACCAACGGACAGGGATAATGAAGCTTTCTTT; CDR3 protein: CASSPTDRDNEAFF
D gene: TRBD1; V gene: TRBV19; J gene: TRBJ1-4; clone size: NA; CDR3 DNA: TGTGCCAGTAGAACACAGGGGGCTAATGAAAAACTGTTTTTT; CDR3 protein: CASRTQGANEKLFF
D gene: NA; V gene: TRBV6-2/TRBV6-3; J gene: TRBJ2-3; clone size: NA; CDR3 DNA: TGTGCCAGCAGTTACTCGTCTATTTTGGATACGCAGTATTTT; CDR3 protein: CASSYSSILDTQYF
D gene: NA; V gene: TRBV12-3/TRBV12-4; J gene: TRBJ1-1; clone size: NA; CDR3 DNA: TGTGCCAGCAGTCTGACTGGTGTAGCTTTCTTT; CDR3 protein: CASSLTGVAFF
D gene: NA; V gene: TRBV5-1; J gene: TRBJ2-6; clone size: NA; CDR3 DNA: TGCGCCAGCAGCTTGCAAGCAGGGGTTGGGGCCAACGTCCTGACTTTC; CDR3 protein: CASSLQAGVGANVLTF
D gene: NA; V gene: TRBV5-5; J gene: TRBJ2-1; clone size: NA; CDR3 DNA: TGTGCCAGCAGCCCGGTCCACTCCTACAATGAGCAGTTCTTC; CDR3 protein: CASSPVHSYNEQFF
D gene: NA; V gene: TRBV10-1; J gene: TRBJ2-3; clone size: NA; CDR3 DNA: TGCGCCAGCAGTGAGGACGGGAGTGGCACAGATACGCAGTATTTT; CDR3 protein: CASSEDGSGTDTQYF
D gene: TRBD2; V gene: TRBV11-3; J gene: TRBJ2-3; clone size: once; CDR3 DNA: TGTGCCAGCAGCTTAGCCTCCCGACTAGCTATCACAGATACGCAGTATTTT; CDR3 protein: CASSLASRLAITDTQYF
D gene: NA; V gene: TRBV18; J gene: TRBJ1-2; clone size: NA; CDR3 DNA: TGTGCCAGCTCACCCTTGGACAGCGCCTATGGCTACACCTTC; CDR3 protein: CASSPLDSAYGYTF
D gene: TRBD2; V gene: TRBV6-1; J gene: TRBJ2-5; clone size: NA; CDR3 DNA: TGTGCCAGCAGTGTCTTAGCGGGAAACCCCAGGGAGACCCAGTACTTC; CDR3 protein: CASSVLAGNPRETQYF
D gene: NA; V gene: TRBV5-5; J gene: TRBJ1-2; clone size: NA; CDR3 DNA: TGTGCCAGCAGCTTGCTGGGCAACGCCCCGAACTATGGCTACACCTTC; CDR3 protein: CASSLLGNAPNYGYTF
D gene: NA; V gene: TRBV2; J gene: TRBJ1-4; clone size: NA; CDR3 DNA: TGTGCCAGCAGTGAAGACTCTAGGGGAAAACTGTTTTTT; CDR3 protein: CASSEDSRGKLFF
D gene: NA; V gene: TRBV11-3; J gene: TRBJ1-1; clone size: NA; CDR3 DNA: TGTGCCAGCAGTGGCCAGTTTGGCACTGAAGCTTTCTTT; CDR3 protein: CASSGQFGTEAFF
D gene: NA; V gene: TRBV2; J gene: TRBJ1-1; clone size: NA; CDR3 DNA: TGTGCCAGCAGTGAGGGGGGGAAAACTGAAGCTTTCTTT; CDR3 protein: CASSEGGKTEAFF
D gene: TRBD1; V gene: TRBV7-3; J gene: TRBJ1-1; clone size: NA; CDR3 DNA: TGTGCCAGCAGCTTAGACAGGGGTGGGACTGAAGCTTTCTTT; CDR3 protein: CASSLDRGGTEAFF
D gene: TRBD1; V gene: TRBV30; J gene: TRBJ1-2; clone size: few; CDR3 DNA: TGTGCCTGGGATCAGGGGGCCGCAACTATAGGTTATGGCTACACCTTC; CDR3 protein: CAWDQGAATIGYGYTF
D gene: TRBD1; V gene: TRBV19; J gene: TRBJ1-3; clone size: NA; CDR3 DNA: TGTGCCAGTAGTATCCAAACCGGGACAGTTGGAAACACCATATATTTT; CDR3 protein: CASSIQTGTVGNTIYF
D gene: NA; V gene: TRBV27; J gene: TRBJ1-5; clone size: NA; CDR3 DNA: TGTGCCAGCAGTTTAGAGGCGGGCGGCTATCACACCGCGGTTAGCAATCAGCCCCAGCATTTT; CDR3 protein: CASSLEAGGYHTAVSNQPQHF
D gene: TRBD1; V gene: TRBV13; J gene: TRBJ2-3; clone size: NA; CDR3 DNA: TGTGCCAGCAGCTTCGGGACAGGGAATTATAACACAGATACGCAGTATTTT; CDR3 protein: CASSFGTGNYNTDTQYF
D gene: NA; V gene: TRBV6-5; J gene: TRBJ1-4; clone size: once; CDR3 DNA: TGTGCCAGCAGCCCAGGGGCGCATGTCGAAAAACTGTTTTTT; CDR3 protein: CASSPGAHVEKLFF
D gene: NA; V gene: TRBV10-3; J gene: TRBJ1-6; clone size: NA; CDR3 DNA: TGTGCCATCAGTGGTGGGGTAGAGGGGGATTCACCCCTCCACTTT; CDR3 protein: CAISGGVEGDSPLHF
D gene: NA; V gene: TRBV5-3; J gene: TRBJ1-5; clone size: NA; CDR3 DNA: TGTGCCAGAAGCAAGGTGCTGGGGGGAGGGAGCAATCAGCCCCAGCATTTT; CDR3 protein: CARSKVLGGGSNQPQHF
D gene: TRBD1; V gene: TRBV27; J gene: TRBJ1-4; clone size: NA; CDR3 DNA: TGTGCCAGCAGCTCCGGGACAGCAGTTGAAAAACTGTTTTTT; CDR3 protein: CASSSGTAVEKLFF
D gene: NA; V gene: TRBV15; J gene: TRBJ2-3; clone size: NA; CDR3 DNA: TGTGCCACCAGCAGAGATCCACAGTCGGGCACAGATACGCAGTATTTT; CDR3 protein: CATSRDPQSGTDTQYF
D gene: TRBD1; V gene: TRBV10-3; J gene: TRBJ1-1; clone size: NA; CDR3 DNA: TGTGCCATCAGTGGGTCACAGGGGCACGGGAACACTGAAGCTTTCTTT; CDR3 protein: CAISGSQGHGNTEAFF
D gene: NA; V gene: TRBV2; J gene: TRBJ1-1; clone size: NA; CDR3 DNA: TGTGCCAGCAGCTGGGATGGCCAGGGGACTGAAGCTTTCTTT; CDR3 protein: CASSWDGQGTEAFF
D gene: NA; V gene: TRBV28; J gene: TRBJ1-5; clone size: NA; CDR3 DNA: TGTGCCAGCAGTGACAGCCTCAATCAGCCCCAGCATTTT; CDR3 protein: CASSDSLNQPQHF
D gene: NA; V gene: TRBV11-2; J gene: TRBJ1-5; clone size: NA; CDR3 DNA: TGTGCCAGCAGCTTAGACTATAGCAATCAGCCCCAGCATTTT; CDR3 protein: CASSLDYSNQPQHF
D gene: NA; V gene: TRBV6-1; J gene: TRBJ1-5; clone size: NA; CDR3 DNA: TGTGCCAGCAGTGAAAAGACAGCTGAAAATCAGCCCCAGCATTTT; CDR3 protein: CASSEKTAENQPQHF
D gene: NA; V gene: TRBV12-3/TRBV12-4; J gene: TRBJ2-4; clone size: NA; CDR3 DNA: TGTGCCAGCACCAGCCTCGGAGACATTCAGTACTTC; CDR3 protein: CASTSLGDIQYF
D gene: TRBD2; V gene: TRBV19; J gene: TRBJ2-1; clone size: NA; CDR3 DNA: TGTGCCAGCCTCAAGAGAGCGGGGGCCACTGAGGAGCAGTTCTTC; CDR3 protein: CASLKRAGATEEQFF
D gene: TRBD1; V gene: TRBV19; J gene: TRBJ1-5; clone size: NA; CDR3 DNA: TGTGCCAGTAGTATGGGCCAGGGGGGTTATCAGCCCCAGCATTTT; CDR3 protein: CASSMGQGGYQPQHF
D gene: NA; V gene: TRBV9; J gene: TRBJ2-5; clone size: NA; CDR3 DNA: TGTGCCAGCAGCGTCGGGAGACAAGAGACCCAGTACTTC; CDR3 protein: CASSVGRQETQYF
D gene: TRBD1; V gene: TRBV6-5; J gene: TRBJ1-1; clone size: NA; CDR3 DNA: TGTGCCAGCAGATCACAGGGGATGGTGACTGAAGCTTTCTTT; CDR3 protein: CASRSQGMVTEAFF
D gene: NA; V gene: TRBV5-1; J gene: TRBJ1-2; clone size: NA; CDR3 DNA: TGCGCCAGCAGCTTCGACAGCTCCTATGGCTACACCTTC; CDR3 protein: CASSFDSSYGYTF
D gene: TRBD1; V gene: TRBV4-1; J gene: TRBJ1-2; clone size: NA; CDR3 DNA: TGCGCCAGCAGCCAAGATGGGACAGGGACCTATGGCTACACCTTC; CDR3 protein: CASSQDGTGTYGYTF
D gene: NA; V gene: TRBV14; J gene: TRBJ1-6; clone size: NA; CDR3 DNA: TGTGCCAGCAGCTCGTACGAGGGTTATAATTCACCCCTCCACTTT; CDR3 protein: CASSSYEGYNSPLHF
D gene: NA; V gene: TRBV13; J gene: TRBJ1-3; clone size: NA; CDR3 DNA: TGTGCCAGCAGCCGATACAGGGACCTGGCTGGAAACACCATATATTTT; CDR3 protein: CASSRYRDLAGNTIYF
D gene: NA; V gene: TRBV6-2/TRBV6-3; J gene: TRBJ1-2; clone size: NA; CDR3 DNA: TGTGCCAGCAGTTACTCAGCCTATGGCTACACCTTC; CDR3 protein: CASSYSAYGYTF
D gene: TRBD2; V gene: TRBV7-8; J gene: TRBJ2-1; clone size: NA; CDR3 DNA: TGTGCCAGCAGCCGGGCGTTGAGGGGGCGACTAGCGGGACCCAATGAGCAGTTCTTC; CDR3 protein: CASSRALRGRLAGPNEQFF
D gene: TRBD2; V gene: TRBV3-1/TRBV3-2; J gene: TRBJ2-5; clone size: NA; CDR3 DNA: TGTGCCAGCAGCCCTCCGGGACTAGCGGGAGAAGAGACCCAGTACTTC; CDR3 protein: CASSPPGLAGEETQYF
D gene: TRBD2; V gene: TRBV30; J gene: TRBJ2-3; clone size: NA; CDR3 DNA: TGTGCCTGGACGATACTAGCGGGGGTAGATACGCAGTATTTT; CDR3 protein: CAWTILAGVDTQYF
D gene: TRBD1; V gene: TRBV5-1; J gene: TRBJ2-2; clone size: NA; CDR3 DNA: TGCGCCAGCAGCTGGACAGGGGGCACCGGGGAGCTGTTTTTT; CDR3 protein: CASSWTGGTGELFF
D gene: TRBD1; V gene: TRBV7-2; J gene: TRBJ1-1; clone size: NA; CDR3 DNA: TGTGCCAGCAGCTCCTTGGGACAGCAGAACACTGAAGCTTTCTTT; CDR3 protein: CASSSLGQQNTEAFF
D gene: NA; V gene: TRBV27; J gene: TRBJ1-4; clone size: NA; CDR3 DNA: TGTGCCAGCACCCTCGGTGAAAAACTGTTTTTT; CDR3 protein: CASTLGEKLFF
D gene: NA; V gene: TRBV21-1; J gene: TRBJ2-7; clone size: NA; CDR3 DNA: TGTGCTCTATACCAAAAAGGGGGGGGCGAGCAGTACTTC; CDR3 protein: CALYQKGGGEQYF
D gene: NA; V gene: TRBV7-8; J gene: TRBJ2-7; clone size: few; CDR3 DNA: TGTGCCAGCAGCCCGCAGATCCGCGAGCAGTACTTC; CDR3 protein: CASSPQIREQYF
D gene: TRBD1; V gene: TRBV20-1; J gene: TRBJ1-6; clone size: NA; CDR3 DNA: TGCAGTGCTAGTCCGACAGGGGATTCACCCCTCCACTTT; CDR3 protein: CSASPTGDSPLHF
D gene: TRBD2; V gene: TRBV11-3; J gene: TRBJ2-1; clone size: NA; CDR3 DNA: TGTGCCAGCAGCTTAGAGTATAGCGGGGGGGCAGGAGATGAGCAGTTCTTC; CDR3 protein: CASSLEYSGGAGDEQFF